Listed below are T cell receptor beta chains from one sample, sequenced in a study of T cell responses to AZD1222 COVID-19 vaccine. Produced via immunoSEQ multiplex PCR; TCRdb's table is partial and in-frame only. This sample yields tens of thousands of clones, of which approximately 88% are seen a single time; approximately 10% belongs to the top ten. This specimen was peripheral blood, taken 28 days after the second AZD1222 dose. These receptors originate from an adult who received the AZD1222 COVID-19 vaccine. The CDR3 runs from the conserved cysteine through the conserved F or W.

V,J,CDR3
TRBV6-5,TRBJ2-7,CASTPSGGPGNEQYF
TRBV7-2,TRBJ1-5,CASSLNQGDQPQHF
TRBV12-3/TRBV12-4,TRBJ1-2,CASRGAGGYTF
TRBV14,TRBJ2-1,CASSQELYNEQFF
TRBV28,TRBJ1-2,CASSLWQGWNYGYTF
TRBV11-2,TRBJ2-2,CASSHYQNTGELFF
TRBV20-1,TRBJ1-1,CSAQENTEAFF
TRBV4-3,TRBJ1-4,CASSLLNEKLFF
TRBV10-3,TRBJ1-5,CAISDSDRGDQPQHF
TRBV27,TRBJ2-1,CASSASGVASYNEQFF
TRBV6-5,TRBJ1-1,CASRDRKVSEAFF
TRBV4-3,TRBJ2-2,CASSQDLGTGTSGELFF
TRBV9,TRBJ1-5,CASSVASGGCQPQHF
TRBV9,TRBJ1-5,CASSNSGPGNQPQHF
TRBV24-1,TRBJ1-1,CATSDPRDGDTEAFF
TRBV9,TRBJ2-7,CASSVGGDTYEQYF
TRBV7-9,TRBJ1-5,CASSQGQFREPQHF
TRBV9,TRBJ2-3,CASSVEPKGGPPDTQYF
TRBV27,TRBJ1-5,CASNPDGQNNQPQHF
TRBV4-1,TRBJ2-2,CASSYRLPGTLNTGELFF
TRBV7-2,TRBJ1-6,CASSLVAAANSPLHF
TRBV25-1,TRBJ1-2,CASSDDRRGGNGYTF
TRBV10-3,TRBJ1-5,CAISAEDLSNQPQHF
TRBV7-2,TRBJ2-3,CASSLYADTQYF
TRBV28,TRBJ1-5,CASSGFEYSNQPQHF
TRBV7-3,TRBJ1-1,CASSASVDTEAFF
TRBV7-9,TRBJ1-1,CASSLQGPWNTEAFF
TRBV5-8,TRBJ1-6,CASSLRGPTSPLHF
TRBV20-1,TRBJ1-4,CSATNEKLFF
TRBV3-1/TRBV3-2,TRBJ1-2,CASSQDLDRDGYTF
TRBV28,TRBJ1-5,CASVSTGLDQPQHF
TRBV28,TRBJ1-1,CASSSSGLGAEAFF
TRBV18,TRBJ2-5,CASSRPTGGETQYF
TRBV7-2,TRBJ1-2,CASSSGGLGGGGIYGYTF
TRBV9,TRBJ2-3,CASSVATSGGLGTDTQYF
TRBV6-5,TRBJ1-1,CASRSTTGAGTEAFF
TRBV14,TRBJ2-3,CASSQGSIRTDTQYF
TRBV24-1,TRBJ1-1,CATSDWDGTMNTEAFF
TRBV25-1,TRBJ1-2,CASSWLGGRSGYTF
TRBV7-6,TRBJ1-6,CASSLAIPAKGTGTSPLHF
TRBV4-3,TRBJ2-7,CASSQDWLSYEQYF
TRBV9,TRBJ1-3,CASSFGRSSGNTIYF
TRBV5-1,TRBJ2-3,CASSLWRGTDTQYF
TRBV20-1,TRBJ2-4,CSANWGAIQYF